These T cell receptor beta chains were read from a single sample in a study of OX40 agonist ivuxolimab in advanced cancers. Using immunoSEQ multiplex PCR, the repertoire was profiled, and TCRdb retains in-frame clones only, with some absent. The data hold under 55,000 clones, with roughly 84% observed a single time. The sample in question was CD4+ or CD8+ T cells sorted from blood, obtained in a trial of the OX40 agonist ivuxolimab. These receptors all stem from an adult with an advanced solid tumor such as melanoma, head and neck, liver or kidney cancer. Both conserved end residues are part of each CDR3. D genes are given only for firm matches. Size values are once, few and many counts, or a class for expanded clones, and some rows have none.

D	V	length	J	size	CDR3	DNA
NA	TRBV29-1	13	TRBJ2-7	NA	CSVEIGSYKEQYF	TGCAGCGTTGAGATCGGGTCTTACAAGGAGCAGTACTTC
NA	TRBV7-9	17	TRBJ2-2	NA	CASSTGWGRMDTGELFF	TGTGCCAGCAGCACCGGGTGGGGGCGGATGGACACCGGGGAGCTGTTTTTT
NA	TRBV7-9	12	TRBJ2-1	NA	CASSPDRNEQFF	TGTGCCAGCAGCCCTGACAGAAATGAGCAGTTCTTC
NA	TRBV10-1	13	TRBJ1-4	NA	CASSEPGDEKLFF	TGCGCCAGCAGTGAACCAGGCGACGAAAAACTGTTTTTT
NA	TRBV7-2	12	TRBJ1-5	NA	CASSLGNQPQHF	TGTGCCAGCAGCTTAGGCAATCAGCCCCAGCATTTT
TRBD1	TRBV7-9	16	TRBJ1-2	NA	CASSSLTGKANYGYTF	TGTGCCAGCAGCTCCCTGACAGGGAAGGCAAACTATGGCTACACCTTC
NA	TRBV7-9	13	TRBJ1-2	once	CASSLPGQDGYTF	TGTGCCAGCAGCTTACCAGGGCAGGATGGCTACACCTTC
NA	TRBV20-1	11	TRBJ2-1	few	CSARVYNEQFF	TGCAGTGCTAGAGTTTACAATGAGCAGTTCTTC
NA	TRBV9	15	TRBJ2-3	NA	CASSRSGFRTDTQYF	TGTGCCAGCAGCCGTAGCGGATTCCGCACAGATACGCAGTATTTT
NA	TRBV7-9	12	TRBJ2-7	NA	CATDGDRVEQYF	TGTGCCACAGACGGGGACCGGGTAGAGCAGTACTTC
NA	TRBV7-8	14	TRBJ2-7	once	CASSSNWGTYEQYF	TGTGCCAGCAGCTCAAACTGGGGTACCTACGAGCAGTACTTC
TRBD1	TRBV28	17	TRBJ1-2	NA	CASSPLPGQGLRGGYTF	TGTGCCAGCAGTCCACTTCCCGGACAGGGCCTGAGAGGTGGCTACACCTTC
NA	TRBV10-3	13	TRBJ2-5	NA	CATGTEFQETQYF	TGTGCCACCGGGACGGAGTTTCAAGAGACCCAGTACTTC
TRBD2	TRBV19	17	TRBJ2-3	NA	CASSMFLGGLAVNTQYF	TGTGCCAGTAGTATGTTCCTAGGGGGACTAGCGGTGAATACGCAGTATTTT
NA	TRBV10-2	15	TRBJ2-3	NA	CASSLLGGNADTQYF	TGCGCCAGCAGCCTTTTAGGCGGGAATGCAGATACGCAGTATTTT
TRBD1	TRBV30	13	TRBJ1-2	once	CAWSVFRGDGYTF	TGTGCCTGGAGTGTATTCAGGGGGGATGGCTACACCTTC
NA	TRBV27	10	TRBJ2-7	once	CASGPYEQYF	TGTGCCAGCGGTCCCTACGAGCAGTACTTC
NA	TRBV9	12	TRBJ2-2	NA	CASKGLTGELFF	TGTGCCAGCAAGGGGCTCACCGGGGAGCTGTTTTTT
NA	TRBV9	16	TRBJ2-1	once	CASSVASQGNYNEQFF	TGTGCCAGCAGCGTAGCAAGTCAGGGGAACTACAATGAGCAGTTCTTC
NA	TRBV28	14	TRBJ2-1	NA	CASSIVRSYNEQFF	TGTGCCAGCAGCATAGTGAGATCCTACAATGAGCAGTTCTTC
NA	TRBV2	13	TRBJ2-7	few	CASAEEQSYEQYF	TGTGCCAGCGCGGAGGAGCAATCCTACGAGCAGTACTTC
NA	TRBV2	13	TRBJ2-1	NA	CASPGTVGHEQFF	TGTGCCAGCCCCGGGACTGTCGGACATGAGCAGTTCTTC
NA	TRBV7-7	14	TRBJ2-5	NA	CASSSQLAQETQYF	TGTGCTAGCAGCTCCCAACTAGCCCAAGAGACCCAGTACTTC
TRBD2	TRBV11-2	16	TRBJ2-1	once	CASSITGTSYHNEQFF	TGTGCCAGCAGTATTACCGGGACTAGTTACCACAATGAGCAGTTCTTC
TRBD1	TRBV7-6	15	TRBJ2-7	NA	CASSHGQGIPYEQYF	TGTGCCAGCAGTCACGGACAGGGGATACCTTACGAGCAGTACTTC
NA	TRBV29-1	16	TRBJ2-5	NA	CSVGAPVRIGEETQYF	TGCAGCGTTGGAGCCCCCGTCAGGATAGGAGAGGAGACCCAGTACTTC
TRBD1	TRBV28	18	TRBJ2-1	NA	CASSPDRGSTGSYNEQFF	TGTGCCAGCAGTCCCGACAGGGGGTCGACCGGCTCCTACAATGAGCAGTTCTTC
NA	TRBV10-3	16	TRBJ2-2	NA	CATQNAGTRISGELFF	TGTGCCACCCAGAACGCCGGGACCCGGATCTCCGGGGAGCTGTTTTTT
NA	TRBV6-6	15	TRBJ1-2	NA	CASGNEESRRYGYTF	TGTGCCAGCGGGAACGAGGAGTCACGGAGGTATGGCTACACCTTC
NA	TRBV15	13	TRBJ2-7	once	CATSEGEQDEQYF	TGTGCCACCAGCGAAGGAGAGCAAGACGAGCAGTACTTC
NA	TRBV30	17	TRBJ2-1	few	CAWSVLDGGETYNEQFF	TGTGCCTGGAGTGTACTAGATGGCGGGGAGACTTACAATGAGCAGTTCTTC
TRBD2	TRBV28	14	TRBJ2-3	NA	CASMRESSTDTQYF	TGTGCCAGCATGCGGGAGTCTAGCACAGATACGCAGTATTTT
NA	TRBV15	16	TRBJ2-5	NA	CATSRVGRQRVETQYF	TGTGCCACCAGCAGAGTCGGCCGGCAAAGGGTGGAGACCCAGTACTTC
NA	TRBV28	18	TRBJ1-1	NA	CASSTEGWGQKSRTEAFF	TGTGCCAGCAGCACCGAGGGATGGGGACAAAAATCGAGAACTGAAGCTTTCTTT
TRBD2	TRBV5-6	16	TRBJ2-7	NA	CASSPGLGYGPYEQYF	TGTGCCAGCAGCCCGGGACTAGGTTATGGTCCCTACGAGCAGTACTTC
NA	TRBV7-9	14	TRBJ2-7	NA	CASSPRTVIYEQYF	TGTGCCAGCAGCCCCCGGACAGTTATCTACGAGCAGTACTTC
NA	TRBV9	15	TRBJ2-1	once	CASSGVGFSYNEQFF	TGTGCCAGCAGCGGTGTTGGATTCTCCTACAATGAGCAGTTCTTC